Below, 25 T cell receptor beta chains from the same sample are listed, as sequenced in a study of T cell responses to AZD1222 COVID-19 vaccine. Using immunoSEQ multiplex PCR, the repertoire was profiled, and TCRdb retains in-frame clones only, with some absent. The table records around 100,000 clones, more than 65% of them present only once. This sample comprised peripheral blood, obtained on day 0 of AZD1222 vaccination. All receptors come from an adult in good health.

In its sample, this clone was seen once. The chain combines TRBV7-6 with TRBJ2-1; 11 bases agree with TRBD2. This CDR3 has 16 amino acids. The trim removed 8 bases at V and 4 bases at J, leaving 10 bases unmatched. Germline CDR1 is SGHVS and CDR2 is FNYEAQ. CDR3 bases: TGTGCCAGCTCCCCGTCGTGGACTAGCGGGTACAATGAGCAGTTCTTC. It translates to CASSPSWTSGYNEQFF. The complete variable domain, with remaining parts taken from reference TRBV7-6 and TRBJ2-1, reads GAGVSQSPRYKVTKRGQDVALRCDPISGHVSLYWYRQALGQGPEFLTYFNYEAQQDKSGLPNDRFSAERPEGSISTLTIQRTEQRDSAMYRCASSPSWTSGYNEQFFGPGTRLTVL.

The CDR3: CASSEDTGTGAYEQYF. The CDR3 nucleotides are TGTGCCAGCAGTGAGGACACCGGGACAGGGGCCTACGAGCAGTACTTC. The chain couples TRBV28 to TRBJ2-7; the match to TRBD1 covers 10 bases. This CDR3 has 16 amino acids. The V and J ends lost 5 bases and 2 bases, in that order; junction bases with no gene match: 9. Germline V gene data show CDR1 as MDHEN and CDR2 as SYDVKM.

The genes are TRBV5-6 and TRBJ1-6; 8 nucleotides line up with TRBD1. The junction had 17 bases not matched to a gene; V was cut back by 2 bases and J by 10 bases. CDR1 and CDR2 from the germline V gene are SGHDT and YYEEEE. CDR3 length: 18 amino acids. The CDR3: CASSLGGPGGARGSPLHF. As DNA, the CDR3 is TGTGCCAGCAGCTTAGGAGGGCCAGGGGGCGCACGGGGGTCACCCCTCCACTTT.

J is TRBJ1-5 and V is TRBV7-9, with unresolved D. Germline V gives CDR1 SEHNR, CDR2 FQNEAQ (reference sequence). Trimming shortened V by 1 base and J by 4 bases, and 5 bases separated the two germline ends. The CDR3 spans 13 residues. DNA for the CDR3: TGTGCCAGCAGCTTAGGAGCGAATCAGCCCCAGCATTTT. It translates to CASSLGANQPQHF.

V gene TRBV6-5 combines with J gene TRBJ1-5, with D uncertain. The CDR3 has 11 residues. Germline V gene lookup returns CDR1 MNHEY and CDR2 SVGAGI. The V gene lost 6 bases and the J gene lost 11 bases, with 11 bases spanning the gap. The CDR3 sequence is CASRGPGSQHF. CDR3 sequence (DNA): TGTGCCAGCAGAGGGCCTGGGTCCCAGCATTTT.

The chain employs TRBV7-2 and TRBJ1-2, with TRBD1 as a possible D gene (6 bases). CDR3 length equals 14 residues. The V end was cut by 1 base, the J end by 6 bases, with 12 bases between. Germline CDR1 and CDR2: SGHTA and FQGNSA. CDR3 DNA sequence: TGTGCCAGCAGCTTAGTCTCACAGGGCAATGGCTACACCTTC. This translates into CASSLVSQGNGYTF. The whole variable domain, remainder taken from reference TRBV7-2 and TRBJ1-2, is GAGVSQSPSNKVTEKGKDVELRCDPISGHTALYWYRQSLGQGLEFLIYFQGNSAPDKSGLPSDRFSAERTGGSVSTLTIQRTQQEDSAVYLCASSLVSQGNGYTFGSGTRLTVV.

The chain has TRBV9 and TRBJ2-7, with a weak D call TRBD1 (5 bases). Germline V gives CDR1 SGDLS, CDR2 YYNGEE. V was trimmed by 4 bases and J by 2 bases, leaving 13 bases between them. The CDR3 extends over 14 amino acids. The CDR3 DNA reads TGTGCCAGCAGCACAGGACCGGGCCCCTACGAGCAGTACTTC. Encoded protein: CASSTGPGPYEQYF.

The chain has TRBV4-1 and TRBJ2-7; 11 bases align to TRBD2. Trimming removed 1 base from V and 2 bases from J; junction bases left unmatched: 1. CDR1 is MGHRA and CDR2 is YSYEKL in the germline V gene. The CDR3 is 15 residues long. The chain's CDR3 is CASSQGLAGTYEQYF. In nucleotides, the CDR3 is TGCGCCAGCAGCCAAGGACTAGCGGGAACCTACGAGCAGTACTTC.

In this sample, this clone turned up once. The J gene is TRBJ1-2, the V gene TRBV19, with a possible D match to TRBD1 (5 bases). Germline V gene sequence: CDR1 LNHDA, CDR2 SQIVND (reference sequence). CDR3 length: 14 residues. V was pared by 0 bases and J by 8 bases, with 13 bases between. CDR3 DNA sequence: TGTGCCAGTAGTATAGATCGAAGGACATACGGCTACACCTTC. Protein product: CASSIDRRTYGYTF.

The V call is TRBV28, the J call TRBJ2-4; TRBD2 aligns across 11 bases. Germline CDR1 reads MDHEN; CDR2 reads SYDVKM. The ends lost 6 bases at V and 8 bases at J; junction bases unmatched: 3. The CDR3 is 13 residues long. The CDR3 region has the DNA TGTGCCAGCAGGATAGCGGGAGGGTACATTCAGTACTTC. Translated: CASRIAGGYIQYF.

This chain joins TRBV15 and TRBJ2-7; maybe TRBD1 (5 bases). Trimming removed 0 bases at V and 6 bases at J, with 6 bases between. The CDR3 spans 12 residues. CDR1 and CDR2 from the germline V gene are LNHNV and YYDKDF (reference sequence). This CDR3 is CATSRDRGEQYF. For the CDR3, the DNA is TGTGCCACCAGCAGAGATAGGGGCGAGCAGTACTTC. The variable domain in full, completed from reference TRBV15 and TRBJ2-7, reads DAMVIQNPRYQVTQFGKPVTLSCSQTLNHNVMYWYQQKSSQAPKLLFHYYDKDFNNEADTPDNFQSRRPNTSFCFLDIRSPGLGDTAMYLCATSRDRGEQYFGPGTRLTVT.

The chain links TRBV25-1 to TRBJ1-2, with TRBD1 matching 8 bases. The trim removed 8 bases at V and 9 bases at J, leaving 11 bases unmatched. The CDR3 has 13 amino acids. Germline loops: CDR1 MGHDK, CDR2 SYGVNS. CDR3: CASRPTGGSSYTF. CDR3 nucleotide sequence: TGTGCCAGCCGACCTACAGGGGGTTCAAGCTACACCTTC.

In DNA form, the CDR3 reads TGCAGCGCAAAGACAGGGGGGGGAACAGATACGCAGTATTTT. The encoded protein is CSAKTGGGTDTQYF. The chain carries TRBV29-1 and TRBJ2-3, with 9 bases matching TRBD1. The CDR3 consists of 14 residues. The V and J ends lost 7 bases and 3 bases, in that order; junction bases with no gene match: 8. CDR1 and CDR2 from the germline V gene are SQVTM and ANQGSEA.

The chain joins TRBV23-1 to TRBJ1-1; D not resolved. TRBV23-1 is known as an ORF, though its function is uncertain. Trimming stripped 3 bases from V and 1 base from J, with 6 bases between. This CDR3 contains 13 residues. The CDR3 DNA sequence: TGCGCCAGCAGTCATCCACAGAACACTGAAGCTTTCTTT. Protein product: CASSHPQNTEAFF.

This clone was seen only a few times. The gene calls are TRBV28 and TRBJ1-3, with D uncertain. V gave up 7 bases and J gave up 4 bases, with 20 bases separating them. CDR3 size: 16 residues. CDR1 is MDHEN, CDR2 SYDVKM, per germline. The CDR3 DNA reads TGTGCCAGCAACTCCCCCCTCGAGGGCGGCGGAAACACCATATATTTT. It yields the protein CASNSPLEGGGNTIYF.

The rearrangement joins TRBV10-3 to TRBJ2-3; TRBD2 matches 15 bases. This CDR3 is 17 amino acids long. Germline assignment: CDR1 ENHRY and CDR2 SYGVKD. Trimming removed 7 bases from V and 1 base from J; junction bases left unmatched: 6. Written as DNA, the CDR3 is TGTGCCATCAACCCGGGACTAGCGGGAGGTGGCACAGATACGCAGTATTTT. It encodes CAINPGLAGGGTDTQYF.

J is TRBJ2-3 and V is TRBV27; D gene ambiguous. Trimming removed 0 bases at V and 1 base at J, with 8 bases between. CDR1 is MNHEY and CDR2 is SMNVEV in the germline V gene (reference sequence). The CDR3 covers 15 residues. CDR3 in amino acids: CASSLSIQGTDTQYF. CDR3 in DNA: TGTGCCAGCAGTTTATCGATCCAGGGCACAGATACGCAGTATTTT.

The chain combines TRBV28 with TRBJ1-6; 7 bases agree with TRBD1. There are 14 residues in the CDR3. V was clipped by 7 bases and J by 5 bases; unmatched bases: 5. Germline CDR1 reads MDHEN; CDR2 reads SYDVKM. CDR3 DNA sequence: TGTGCCAGCAACCCCGGGACAGATAATTCACCCCTCCACTTT. Translating it yields CASNPGTDNSPLHF.

CDR3 sequence: CASSSRGTDTQYF. DNA for the CDR3: TGTGCCAGCAGCTCCCGGGGCACAGATACGCAGTATTTT. The rearrangement joins TRBV9 to TRBJ2-3; D gene unclear. CDR1 is SGDLS and CDR2 is YYNGEE in the germline V gene. Trimming cost V 4 bases and J 1 base, with 7 bases left between them. There are 13 residues in the CDR3.

The chain combines TRBV28 with TRBJ2-7, with 8 nucleotides matching TRBD2. Per the germline V gene, CDR1 is MDHEN and CDR2 is SYDVKM. V lost 5 bases to trimming and J lost 5 bases; unmatched junction nucleotides: 11. CDR3 length: 15 residues. CDR3 region: CASSPRGGATDEQYF. The CDR3 DNA sequence: TGTGCCAGCAGTCCCCGGGGGGGGGCGACGGACGAGCAGTACTTC. The variable domain in full, completed from reference TRBV28 and TRBJ2-7, reads DVKVTQSSRYLVKRTGEKVFLECVQDMDHENMFWYRQDPGLGLRLIYFSYDVKMKEKGDIPEGYSVSREKKERFSLILESASTNQTSMYLCASSPRGGATDEQYFGPGTRLTVT.

The chain recombines TRBV12-3 or TRBV12-4 with TRBJ2-7; D uncertain. The V and J ends lost 1 base and 0 bases respectively, with 4 bases between them. This CDR3 comprises 13 residues. The CDR3 DNA sequence: TGTGCCAGCAGTTTAGGGAGCTCCTACGAGCAGTACTTC. It encodes CASSLGSSYEQYF.

This chain connects TRBV4-1 to TRBJ2-2; D gene ambiguous. CDR3 length: 12 residues. The V end lost 6 bases, the J end lost 8 bases, and 10 bases lay between the germline ends. Looked up from germline, CDR1 is MGHRA and CDR2 is YSYEKL. The DNA of the CDR3 is TGCGCCAGCAGGGGCCCATGGGGGGAGCTGTTTTTT. Its translation is CASRGPWGELFF.

CDR3 loop: CASSWSTGELFF. The CDR3 region has the DNA TGCGCCAGCAGCTGGAGCACCGGGGAGCTGTTTTTT. The chain has TRBV5-1 and TRBJ2-2; D ambiguous. The CDR3 sequence is 12 residues long. Germline-derived CDR1 and CDR2 are SGHRS and YFSETQ. The V and J ends lost 3 bases and 4 bases respectively, with 4 bases between them.

V gene TRBV5-1 combines with J gene TRBJ2-3; 7 bases are shared with TRBD2. Losses at the gene ends were 5 bases for V and 0 bases for J; bases not matched to a gene: 9. Germline assignment: CDR1 SGHRS and CDR2 YFSETQ. This CDR3 spans 16 amino acids. The chain's CDR3 is CASSLMTSSSTDTQYF. The CDR3 nucleotides are TGCGCCAGCAGTCTCATGACTAGCTCTAGCACAGATACGCAGTATTTT.

CDR3 protein: CASSLEGVSRETEAFF. In DNA form, the CDR3 reads TGCGCCAGCAGCCTGGAAGGGGTCTCCAGGGAGACTGAAGCTTTCTTT. This chain connects TRBV5-1 to TRBJ1-1; possibly TRBD1 for D (5 bases). Trimming stripped 4 bases from V and 5 bases from J, with 21 bases between. The germline CDR1 and CDR2 sequences are SGHRS and YFSETQ. The CDR3 length is 16 residues.